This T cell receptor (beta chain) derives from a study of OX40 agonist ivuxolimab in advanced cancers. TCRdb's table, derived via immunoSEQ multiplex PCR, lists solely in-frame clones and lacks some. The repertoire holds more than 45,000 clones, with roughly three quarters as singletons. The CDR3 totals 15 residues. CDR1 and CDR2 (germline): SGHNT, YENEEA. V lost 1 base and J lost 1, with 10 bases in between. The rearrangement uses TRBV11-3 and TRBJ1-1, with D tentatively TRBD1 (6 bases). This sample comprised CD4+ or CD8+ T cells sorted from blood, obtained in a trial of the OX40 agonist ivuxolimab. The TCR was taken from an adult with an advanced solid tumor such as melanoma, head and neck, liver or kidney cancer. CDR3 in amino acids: CASSLGGRENTEAFF. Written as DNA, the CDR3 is TGTGCCAGCAGCTTAGGGGGGCGTGAGAACACTGAAGCTTTCTTT. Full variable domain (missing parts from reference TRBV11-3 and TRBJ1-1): EAGVVQSPRYKIIEKKQPVAFWCNPISGHNTLYWYLQNLGQGPELLIRYENEEAVDDSQLPKDRFSAERLKGVDSTLKIQPAELGDSAVYLCASSLGGRENTEAFFGQGTRLTVV.